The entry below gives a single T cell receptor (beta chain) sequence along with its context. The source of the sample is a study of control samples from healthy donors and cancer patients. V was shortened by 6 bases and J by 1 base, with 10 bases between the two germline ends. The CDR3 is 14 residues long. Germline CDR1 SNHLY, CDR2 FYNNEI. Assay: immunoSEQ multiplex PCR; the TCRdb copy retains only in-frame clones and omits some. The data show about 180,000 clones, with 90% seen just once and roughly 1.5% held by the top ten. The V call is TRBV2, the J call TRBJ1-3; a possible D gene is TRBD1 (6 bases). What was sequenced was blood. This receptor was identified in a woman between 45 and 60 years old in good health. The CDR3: CASRDRSSGNTIYF. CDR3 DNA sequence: TGTGCCAGCAGAGACAGGTCTTCTGGAAACACCATATATTTT.